One T cell receptor beta chain is described in this entry. At one end the junction does not follow the germline gene, possibly because of a read error. CDR3 length: 18 residues. Germline lookup yields CDR1 LGHNA and CDR2 YSLEER. This specimen comes from a study of molecular identifiers for immune sequencing clone quantification. In preparing bulk TCR libraries, previously described methods and listed TCR primers were used. TCRdb processed the PCR reads anew with MiXCR; each CDR3 protein has one entry. Found here are under 650,000 distinct CDR3 sequences, about 20% of them singletons; the top ten hold 0.85% to 0.9%.

Sequencing was done on a sample of naive CD8+ T cells from blood, with Jurkat cell RNA spiked in. Sample subset: FACS-sorted CD8+CD4-CCR7+CD45RA+ naive T cells. The TCR comes from a human donor in good health. Some libraries in this study had Jurkat cell RNA spiked in. The rearrangement uses TRBV4-3 and TRBJ2-1; D is uncertain. The CDR3 sequence is CASGQDLRGGVLYNEQFF. In DNA form, the CDR3 reads TGCGCCAGCGGCCAAGATCTCCGCGGTGGCGTCCTCTACAATGAGCAGTTCTTC.